This TCR beta chain was sequenced for a study of control samples from healthy donors and cancer patients (dated by TCRdb to about 2020). Library generation was performed with the immunoSEQ multiplex PCR assay. The table comes from immuneACCESS by way of TCRdb, which keeps in-frame sequences with V and J called. Part of the clones is missing from these tables; in studies checked, under half for an unresolved V gene and the rest for unknown reasons. The sample yields 90,000 to 100,000 clones; approximately 90% were counted once. The ten largest clones take up 14% of the sample. This clone appeared once. It has no known antigen specificity. No much larger clone exists at a distance of one base, and base qualities are not known. V gives up 5 bases and J gives up 3 bases, and the segment between their germline ends measures 17 bases. The germline V gene encodes CDR1 SGHRS and CDR2 YFSETQ. From cysteine to phenylalanine, the CDR3 is 15 amino acids long. The entry retains the CDR3 DNA only, 45 bases that are in frame from base 1.

The V and J segments used are TRBV5-1 and TRBJ1-1, and possibly TRBD1, on 6 matching bases. The TCR originated in a woman aged 70-85 years in good health. Sequencing used blood. The DNA sequence is given as TGCGCCAGCAGTCAGACAGCCCAGGGGTACACTGAAGCTTTCTTT. It is translated as CASSQTAQGYTEAFF.